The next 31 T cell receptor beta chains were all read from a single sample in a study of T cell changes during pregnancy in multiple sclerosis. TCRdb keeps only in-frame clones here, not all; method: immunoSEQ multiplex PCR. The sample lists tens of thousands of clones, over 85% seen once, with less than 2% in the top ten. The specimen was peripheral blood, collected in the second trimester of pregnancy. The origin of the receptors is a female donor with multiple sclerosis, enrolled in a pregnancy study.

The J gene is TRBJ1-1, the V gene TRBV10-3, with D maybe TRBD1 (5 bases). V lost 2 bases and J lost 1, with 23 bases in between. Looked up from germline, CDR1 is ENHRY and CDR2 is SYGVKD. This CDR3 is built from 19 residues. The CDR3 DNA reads TGTGCCATCAGTGAGGCAGGCGCCCGATTCAGGGATCCGAACACTGAAGCTTTCTTT. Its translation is CAISEAGARFRDPNTEAFF.

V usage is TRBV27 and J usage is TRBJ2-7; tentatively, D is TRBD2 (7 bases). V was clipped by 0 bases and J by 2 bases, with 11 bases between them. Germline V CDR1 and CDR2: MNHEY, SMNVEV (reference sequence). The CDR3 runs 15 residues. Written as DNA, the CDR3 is TGTGCCAGCAGTTTATCTGGCGGGGGCCCCTACGAGCAGTACTTC. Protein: CASSLSGGGPYEQYF.

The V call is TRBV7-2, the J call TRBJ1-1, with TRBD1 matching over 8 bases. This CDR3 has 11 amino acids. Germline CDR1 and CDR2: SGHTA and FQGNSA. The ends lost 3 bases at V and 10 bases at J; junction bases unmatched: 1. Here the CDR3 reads CASSFTGGAFF. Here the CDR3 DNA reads TGTGCCAGCAGCTTTACAGGGGGAGCTTTCTTT.

CDR3 sequence reads: CASSRGGNSYNEQFF. In nucleotides, the CDR3 is TGTGCCAGCAGCCGTGGCGGGAATTCCTACAATGAGCAGTTCTTC. The chain uses TRBV7-2 and TRBJ2-1, with D possibly being TRBD2 (6 bases). V was trimmed by 5 bases and J by 1 base, leaving 12 bases between them. The CDR3 covers 15 residues. The germline gives CDR1 SGHTA, CDR2 FQGNSA.

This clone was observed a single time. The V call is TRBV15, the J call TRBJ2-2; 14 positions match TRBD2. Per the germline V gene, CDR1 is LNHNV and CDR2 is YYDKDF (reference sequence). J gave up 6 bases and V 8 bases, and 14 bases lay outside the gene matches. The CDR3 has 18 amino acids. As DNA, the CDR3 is TGTGCCACCGTTTCAAGGACTAGCGGGGGGTCGATCGCCGGGGAGCTGTTTTTT. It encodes CATVSRTSGGSIAGELFF. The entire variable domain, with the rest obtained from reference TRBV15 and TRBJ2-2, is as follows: DAMVIQNPRYQVTQFGKPVTLSCSQTLNHNVMYWYQQKSSQAPKLLFHYYDKDFNNEADTPDNFQSRRPNTSFCFLDIRSPGLGDTAMYLCATVSRTSGGSIAGELFFGEGSRLTVL.

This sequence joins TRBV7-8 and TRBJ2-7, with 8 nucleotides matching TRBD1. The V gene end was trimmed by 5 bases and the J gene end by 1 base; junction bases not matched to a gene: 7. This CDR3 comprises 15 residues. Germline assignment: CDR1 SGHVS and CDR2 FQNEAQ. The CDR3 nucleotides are TGTGCCAGCAGCCAGCCCGGGGACAGGTCCTACGAGCAGTACTTC. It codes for CASSQPGDRSYEQYF. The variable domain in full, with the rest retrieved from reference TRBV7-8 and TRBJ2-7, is GAGVSQSPRYKVAKRGQDVALRCDPISGHVSLFWYQQALGQGPEFLTYFQNEAQLDKSGLPSDRFFAERPEGSVSTLKIQRTQQEDSAVYLCASSQPGDRSYEQYFGPGTRLTVT.

DNA for the CDR3: TGTGCCAGCAGCGTAACCGGGAAACCAAAACTGTTTTTT. This encodes CASSVTGKPKLFF. V usage is TRBV7-9 and J usage is TRBJ1-4; D unclear. Deletions cut 5 bases from V and 10 bases from J, with 14 bases between. The CDR3 length is 13 residues. Per germline, CDR1 SEHNR and CDR2 FQNEAQ (reference sequence).

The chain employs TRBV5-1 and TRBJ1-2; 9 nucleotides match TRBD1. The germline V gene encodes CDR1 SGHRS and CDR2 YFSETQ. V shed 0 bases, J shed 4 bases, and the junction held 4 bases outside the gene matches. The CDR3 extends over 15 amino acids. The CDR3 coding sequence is TGCGCCAGCAGCTTGGGGACAGGGGAGATCTATGGCTACACCTTC. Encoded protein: CASSLGTGEIYGYTF.

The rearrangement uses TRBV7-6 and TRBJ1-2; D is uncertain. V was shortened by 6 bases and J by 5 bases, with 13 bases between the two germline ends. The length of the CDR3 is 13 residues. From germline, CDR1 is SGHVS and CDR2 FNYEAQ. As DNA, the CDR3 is TGTGCCAGCAGTCGATTGGCTGGTTATGGCTACACCTTC. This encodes CASSRLAGYGYTF.

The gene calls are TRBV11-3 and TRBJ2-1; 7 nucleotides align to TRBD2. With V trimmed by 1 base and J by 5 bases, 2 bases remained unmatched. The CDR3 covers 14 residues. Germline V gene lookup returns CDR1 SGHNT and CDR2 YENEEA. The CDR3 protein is CASSLAAGHNEQFF. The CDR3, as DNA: TGTGCCAGCAGCTTAGCAGCGGGGCACAATGAGCAGTTCTTC.

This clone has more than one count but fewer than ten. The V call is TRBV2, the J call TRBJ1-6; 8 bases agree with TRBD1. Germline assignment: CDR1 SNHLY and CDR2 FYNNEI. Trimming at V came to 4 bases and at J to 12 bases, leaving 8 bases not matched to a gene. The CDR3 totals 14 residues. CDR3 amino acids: CASSGDRLTGPLHF. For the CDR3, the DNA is TGTGCCAGCAGTGGGGACAGGTTGACAGGACCCCTCCACTTT.

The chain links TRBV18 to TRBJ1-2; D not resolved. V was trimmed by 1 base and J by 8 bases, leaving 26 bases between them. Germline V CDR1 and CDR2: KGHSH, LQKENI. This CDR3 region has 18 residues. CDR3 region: CASSPLGVGRSNRIGYTF. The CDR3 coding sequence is TGTGCCAGCTCACCACTCGGGGTTGGCAGGAGCAACCGTATCGGCTACACCTTC.

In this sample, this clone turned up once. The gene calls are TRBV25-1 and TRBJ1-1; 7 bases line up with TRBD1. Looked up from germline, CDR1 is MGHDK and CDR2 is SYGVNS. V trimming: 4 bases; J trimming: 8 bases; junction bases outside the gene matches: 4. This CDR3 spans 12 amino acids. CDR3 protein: CASSVTGLEAFF. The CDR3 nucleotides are TGTGCCAGCAGTGTGACAGGGCTGGAAGCTTTCTTT.

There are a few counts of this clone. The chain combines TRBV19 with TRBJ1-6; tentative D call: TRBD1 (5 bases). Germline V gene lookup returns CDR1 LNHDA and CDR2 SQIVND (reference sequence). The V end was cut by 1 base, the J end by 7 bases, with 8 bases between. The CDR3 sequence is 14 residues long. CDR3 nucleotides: TGTGCCAGTAGTATAGTACAGGCCAATTCACCCCTCCACTTT. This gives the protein CASSIVQANSPLHF.

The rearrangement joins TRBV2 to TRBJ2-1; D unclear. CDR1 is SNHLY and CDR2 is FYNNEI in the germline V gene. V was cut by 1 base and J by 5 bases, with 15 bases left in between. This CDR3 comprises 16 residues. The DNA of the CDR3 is TGTGCCAGCAGTGAAGTCCTCCCTACGTCGGACAATGAGCAGTTCTTC. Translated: CASSEVLPTSDNEQFF. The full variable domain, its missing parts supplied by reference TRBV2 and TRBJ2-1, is EPEVTQTPSHQVTQMGQEVILRCVPISNHLYFYWYRQILGQKVEFLVSFYNNEISEKSEIFDDQFSVERPDGSNFTLKIRSTKLEDSAMYFCASSEVLPTSDNEQFFGPGTRLTVL.

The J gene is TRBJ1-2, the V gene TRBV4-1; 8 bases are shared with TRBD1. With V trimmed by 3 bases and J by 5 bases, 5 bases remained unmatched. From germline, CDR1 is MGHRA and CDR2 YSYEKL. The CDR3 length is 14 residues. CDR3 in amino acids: CASSHRGPNYGYTF. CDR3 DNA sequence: TGCGCCAGCAGCCACAGGGGGCCGAATTATGGCTACACCTTC.

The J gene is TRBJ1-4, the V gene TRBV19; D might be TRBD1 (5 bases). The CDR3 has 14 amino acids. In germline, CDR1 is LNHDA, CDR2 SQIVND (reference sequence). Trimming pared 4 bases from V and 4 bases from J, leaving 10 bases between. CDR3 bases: TGTGCCAGTAGTACCCGGCAGGGTAATGAAAAACTGTTTTTT. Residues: CASSTRQGNEKLFF.

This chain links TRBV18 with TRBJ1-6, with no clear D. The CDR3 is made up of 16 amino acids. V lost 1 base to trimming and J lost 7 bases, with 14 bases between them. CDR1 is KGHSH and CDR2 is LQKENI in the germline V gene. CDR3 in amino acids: CASSPRAGSPNSPLHF. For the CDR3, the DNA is TGTGCCAGCTCACCACGGGCGGGCTCCCCCAATTCACCCCTCCACTTT.

The chain's CDR3 is CASSFLTAGRGYEQYF. The CDR3 DNA reads TGTGCCAGCAGTTTTTTAACGGCGGGAAGAGGCTACGAGCAGTACTTC. The chain recombines TRBV28 with TRBJ2-7; D may be TRBD2 (6 bases). The CDR3 sequence is 16 residues long. Trimming pared 3 bases from V and 3 bases from J, leaving 18 bases between. Per the germline V gene, CDR1 is MDHEN and CDR2 is SYDVKM.

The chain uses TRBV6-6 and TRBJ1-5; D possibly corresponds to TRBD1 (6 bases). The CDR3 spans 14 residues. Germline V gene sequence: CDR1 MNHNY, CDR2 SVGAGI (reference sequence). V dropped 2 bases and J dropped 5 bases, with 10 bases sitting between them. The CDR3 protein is CASSYPSGDQPQHF. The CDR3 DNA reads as TGTGCCAGCAGTTACCCGTCAGGGGATCAGCCCCAGCATTTT.

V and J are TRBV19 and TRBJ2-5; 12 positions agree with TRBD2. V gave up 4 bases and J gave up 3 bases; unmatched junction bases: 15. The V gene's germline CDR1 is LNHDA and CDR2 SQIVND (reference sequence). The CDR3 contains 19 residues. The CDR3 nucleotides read TGTGCCAGTAGTAGCGAACCGGGACTAGCGGGTGTATCCAAAGAGACCCAGTACTTC. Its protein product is CASSSEPGLAGVSKETQYF.

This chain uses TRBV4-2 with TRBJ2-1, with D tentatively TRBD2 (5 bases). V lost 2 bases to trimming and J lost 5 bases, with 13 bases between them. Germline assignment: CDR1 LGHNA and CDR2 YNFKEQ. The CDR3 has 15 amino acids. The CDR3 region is CASSQYREGHNEQFF. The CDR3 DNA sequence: TGTGCCAGCAGCCAATACCGGGAAGGGCACAATGAGCAGTTCTTC.

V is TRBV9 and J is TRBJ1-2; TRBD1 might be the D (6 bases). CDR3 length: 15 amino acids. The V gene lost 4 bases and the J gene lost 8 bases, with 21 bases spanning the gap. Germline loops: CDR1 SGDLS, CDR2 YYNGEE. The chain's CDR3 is CASSTRWGGREGYTF. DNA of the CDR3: TGTGCCAGCAGCACCCGGTGGGGGGGGCGAGAAGGCTACACCTTC.

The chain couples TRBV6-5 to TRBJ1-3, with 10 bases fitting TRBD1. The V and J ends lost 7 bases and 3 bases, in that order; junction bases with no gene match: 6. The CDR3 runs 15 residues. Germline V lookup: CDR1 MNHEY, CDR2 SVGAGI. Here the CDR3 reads CASTPGTGVGNTIYF. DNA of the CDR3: TGTGCCAGCACCCCCGGGACAGGGGTTGGAAACACCATATATTTT.

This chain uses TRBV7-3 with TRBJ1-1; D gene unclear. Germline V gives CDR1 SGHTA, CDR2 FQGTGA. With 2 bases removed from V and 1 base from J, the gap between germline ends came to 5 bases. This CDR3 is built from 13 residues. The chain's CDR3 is CASSLGRNTEAFF. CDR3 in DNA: TGTGCCAGCAGCTTAGGGAGGAACACTGAAGCTTTCTTT.

The DNA of the CDR3 is TGTGCCAGCAGCCAAGATAGGTTTAGCCTCAATGAGCAGTTCTTC. Translating it yields CASSQDRFSLNEQFF. The J gene is TRBJ2-1, the V gene TRBV4-2; D is unresolved. Germline values: CDR1 LGHNA, CDR2 YNFKEQ. Trimming removed 0 bases at V and 6 bases at J, with 12 bases between. This CDR3 comprises 15 residues.

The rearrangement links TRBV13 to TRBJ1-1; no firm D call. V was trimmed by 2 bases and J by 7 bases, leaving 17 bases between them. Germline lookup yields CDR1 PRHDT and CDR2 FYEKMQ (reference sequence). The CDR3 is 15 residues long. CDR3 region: CASSLRLGRRNEAFF. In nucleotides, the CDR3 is TGTGCCAGCAGCTTACGTCTGGGAAGGAGGAATGAAGCTTTCTTT. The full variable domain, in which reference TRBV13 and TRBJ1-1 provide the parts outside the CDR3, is AAGVIQSPRHLIKEKRETATLKCYPIPRHDTVYWYQQGPGQDPQFLISFYEKMQSDKGSIPDRFSAQQFSDYHSELNMSSLELGDSALYFCASSLRLGRRNEAFFGQGTRLTVV.

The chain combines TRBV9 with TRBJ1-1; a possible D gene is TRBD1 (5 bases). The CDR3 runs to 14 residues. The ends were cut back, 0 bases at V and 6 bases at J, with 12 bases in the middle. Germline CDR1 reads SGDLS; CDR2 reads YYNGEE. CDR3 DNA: TGTGCCAGCAGCGTAGAAGTACGGGGGGCTGAAGCTTTCTTT. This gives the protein CASSVEVRGAEAFF.

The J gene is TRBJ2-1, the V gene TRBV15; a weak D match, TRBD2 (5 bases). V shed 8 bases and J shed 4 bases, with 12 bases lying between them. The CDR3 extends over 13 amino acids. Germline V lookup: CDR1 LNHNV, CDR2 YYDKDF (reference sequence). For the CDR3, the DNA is TGTGCCACCTCTCGGGGTACATACAATGAGCAGTTCTTC. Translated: CATSRGTYNEQFF.

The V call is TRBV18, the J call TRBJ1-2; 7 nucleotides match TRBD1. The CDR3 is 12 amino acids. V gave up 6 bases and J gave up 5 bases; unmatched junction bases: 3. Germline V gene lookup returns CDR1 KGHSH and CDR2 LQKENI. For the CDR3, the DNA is TGTGCCAGCTCCGACAGGGAATATGGCTACACCTTC. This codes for CASSDREYGYTF. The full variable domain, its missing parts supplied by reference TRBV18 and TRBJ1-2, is NAGVMQNPRHLVRRRGQEARLRCSPMKGHSHVYWYRQLPEEGLKFMVYLQKENIIDESGMPKERFSAEFPKEGPSILRIQQVVRGDSAAYFCASSDREYGYTFGSGTRLTVV.

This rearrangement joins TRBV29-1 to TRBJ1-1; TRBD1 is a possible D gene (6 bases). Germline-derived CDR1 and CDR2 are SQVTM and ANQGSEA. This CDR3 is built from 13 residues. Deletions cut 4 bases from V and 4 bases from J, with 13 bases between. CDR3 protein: CSVVRGSATEAFF. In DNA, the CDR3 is TGCAGCGTTGTTAGGGGGTCGGCCACTGAAGCTTTCTTT.